This TCR beta chain was profiled in a study of blood T cell repertoires in COVID-19. Turning to the study itself: T cells, B-cell-depleted T cells, or PBMCs supplied cDNA or gDNA.

The trim removed 4 bases at V and 2 bases at J, leaving 4 bases unmatched. Germline V gene lookup returns CDR1 SQVTM and CDR2 ANQGSEA. The CDR3 loop spans 13 amino acids. This table comes from immunoSEQ multiplex PCR, and its TCRdb copy is limited to in-frame clones, with some not included. The table has about 21,000 clones, around three quarters seen once. This clone turned up a few times. The sequenced sample consisted of peripheral blood. The V and J genes are TRBV29-1 and TRBJ2-7, with 8 bases lining up with TRBD2. This TCR was recovered from a man between 60 and 75 years old with active COVID-19. Here the CDR3 DNA reads TGCAGCGTTGGAGCGGGAGCCGCCTACGAGCAGTACTTC. Translation gives CSVGAGAAYEQYF.